The T cell receptor (beta chain) under discussion was sequenced for a study of CD8 T cells in Susac syndrome. Study at large: Intravenous immunoglobulin alone or corticosteroids were being given to patients with Susac syndrome at blood draw, unless they were therapy-naive.

Reverse transcription of roughly 0.45 to 1 ug RNA was carried out with random hexamers. TCRdb re-analysed the immunoSEQ multiplex PCR reads in MiXCR, keeping a single row per CDR3 protein. The repertoire holds 70,000 to 100,000 distinct CDR3 sequences, with 96% as singletons. The clonotype originates from a human donor with Susac syndrome. The sequenced material came from CD8+ T cells from PBMCs.

The CDR3: CASSYLLTSGGATGELFF. The CDR3 bases are TGTGCCAGCAGTTACCTCCTGACTAGCGGGGGAGCGACCGGGGAGCTGTTTTTT. The genes are TRBV6-2 or TRBV6-3 and TRBJ2-2; 12 bases agree with TRBD2. Unmatched junction bases numbered 9, after V lost 2 bases and J lost 5 bases. This CDR3 has 18 amino acids. Germline V gene data show CDR1 as MNHEY and CDR2 as SVGEGT.